This T cell receptor (beta chain) stems from a study of blood T cell repertoires in COVID-19. The CDR3 has 15 amino acids. The germline gives CDR1 MDHEN, CDR2 SYDVKM. With 2 bases clipped from V and 7 bases from J, the junction kept 5 bases outside the gene matches. Clones were read by immunoSEQ multiplex PCR, and TCRdb kept only the in-frame ones, dropping some. The profile shows roughly 250,000 clones, over 80% of them singletons. Sequenced sample: peripheral blood. The chain carries TRBV28 and TRBJ2-7; 13 bases line up with TRBD2. The clonotype was recovered from a human donor in a cohort sampled during active COVID-19. The CDR3 nucleotides read TGTGCCAGCAGTTTAAGACTAGCGGGAGGATGGGAGCAGTACTTC. Translation: CASSLRLAGGWEQYF.